This T cell receptor (beta chain) was found in a study of blood T cell repertoires in COVID-19. Germline V lookup: CDR1 SGHDT, CDR2 YYEEEE. The CDR3 sequence is 16 residues long. V was clipped by 3 bases and J by 2 bases, with 15 bases between them. This clone came up once. TCRdb keeps only in-frame clones here, not all; method: immunoSEQ multiplex PCR. Among 100,000 to 150,000 clones listed, about 70% were seen once. The chain recombines TRBV5-6 with TRBJ1-3; weak D call: TRBD1 (6 bases). Sequencing was performed on peripheral blood. This clonotype originated in a woman in her seventies with acute or convalescent COVID-19. Here the CDR3 reads CASSSTRDNAGNTIYF. Written as DNA, the CDR3 is TGTGCCAGCAGCTCGACTCGGGACAACGCTGGAAACACCATATATTTT. Full variable domain (remainder filled in from reference TRBV5-6 and TRBJ1-3): DAGVTQSPTHLIKTRGQQVTLRCSPKSGHDTVSWYQQALGQGPQFIFQYYEEEERQRGNFPDRFSGHQFPNYSSELNVNALLLGDSALYLCASSSTRDNAGNTIYFGEGSWLTVV.